This T cell receptor (beta chain) was captured in a study of T-cell memory formation after mild COVID-19. Study-wide findings and caveats: Day 15 to 85 contracting clones showed balanced CD4/CD8; day 15 to 37 expanders favored CD4+. Among contracting clones, CD4+ were mainly CM/EM and CD8+ enriched in EMRA.

TCR alpha and TCR beta cDNA libraries with sample barcodes and UMIs came from 5'RACE using constant-segment primers. TCRdb processed the 5' RACE reads anew with MiXCR; each CDR3 protein has one entry. The sample lists 100,000 to 140,000 distinct CDR3 sequences; approximately 15% were seen once. A few counts support this clonotype. The antigen remains undetermined. Sample: PBMCs or a T cell subset sorted from them (not recorded which). The clonotype was recovered from a man aged 18 to 30 who had mild COVID-19 (a few samples of this study predate the infection). Cell type and time point are not known.

CDR3 region: CASSSPWTSGGGYTQYF. In nucleotides, the CDR3 is TGTGCCAGCAGTTCCCCTTGGACTAGCGGGGGGGGTTATACGCAGTATTTT. This rearrangement joins TRBV27 to TRBJ2-3, with 15 nucleotides matching TRBD2. The germline V gene encodes CDR1 MNHEY and CDR2 SMNVEV (reference sequence). Trimming cost V 4 bases and J 7 bases; bases outside gene matches: 9. The CDR3 has 17 residues.